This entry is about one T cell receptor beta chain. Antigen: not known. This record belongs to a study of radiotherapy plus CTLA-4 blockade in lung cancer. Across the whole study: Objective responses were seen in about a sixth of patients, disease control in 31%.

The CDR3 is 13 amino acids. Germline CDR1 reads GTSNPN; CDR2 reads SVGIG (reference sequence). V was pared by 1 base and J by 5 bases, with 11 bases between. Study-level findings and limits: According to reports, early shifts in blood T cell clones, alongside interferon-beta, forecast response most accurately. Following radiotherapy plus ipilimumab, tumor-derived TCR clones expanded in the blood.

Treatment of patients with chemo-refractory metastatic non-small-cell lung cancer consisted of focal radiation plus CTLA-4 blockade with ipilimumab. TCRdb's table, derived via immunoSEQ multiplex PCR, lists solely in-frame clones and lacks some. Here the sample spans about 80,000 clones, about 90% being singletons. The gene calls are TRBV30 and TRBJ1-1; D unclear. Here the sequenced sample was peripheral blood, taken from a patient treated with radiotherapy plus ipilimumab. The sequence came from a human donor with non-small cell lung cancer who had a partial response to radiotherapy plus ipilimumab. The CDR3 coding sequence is TGTGCCTGGAGTGAGACTGTGGCGACTGAAGCTTTCTTT. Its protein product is CAWSETVATEAFF.